This T cell receptor (beta chain) appears in the sequencing data of a study of cytomegalovirus exposure and HLA in healthy donors. Turning to the study itself: The roughly 120 million unique TCR beta sequences, from 150 million to 200 million T cells, were found by an earlier analysis. Of around 400 genotyped donors, roughly 81% grouped in the Caucasian-associated ancestry cluster.

Study-wide findings and caveats: 16,951 TCR beta sequences were associated with HLA alleles at 0.05 false discovery rate in a later analysis. The study put 150 to 200 TCR beta chains on its list as cytomegalovirus-associated.

It was with 60 Vbeta and 13 Jbeta primers that the PCR ran. TCRdb keeps only in-frame clones here, not all; method: immunoSEQ multiplex PCR. This sample carries 170,000 or so clones, 60% to 85% of them seen once, and the ten largest clones take about 2.9%. Regarding this clone: Its antigen remains unidentified.

The V and J ends lost 2 bases and 1 base respectively, with 8 bases between them. The CDR3 extends over 14 amino acids. Germline assignment: CDR1 MNHEY and CDR2 SMNVEV (reference sequence). This receptor was obtained from a male donor in good health and CMV-seronegative. Input material: PBMCs. J is TRBJ2-5 and V is TRBV27; no clear D. CDR3 amino acids: CASSLGPFQETQYF. The CDR3 DNA reads as TGTGCCAGCAGTTTAGGGCCCTTCCAAGAGACCCAGTACTTC.